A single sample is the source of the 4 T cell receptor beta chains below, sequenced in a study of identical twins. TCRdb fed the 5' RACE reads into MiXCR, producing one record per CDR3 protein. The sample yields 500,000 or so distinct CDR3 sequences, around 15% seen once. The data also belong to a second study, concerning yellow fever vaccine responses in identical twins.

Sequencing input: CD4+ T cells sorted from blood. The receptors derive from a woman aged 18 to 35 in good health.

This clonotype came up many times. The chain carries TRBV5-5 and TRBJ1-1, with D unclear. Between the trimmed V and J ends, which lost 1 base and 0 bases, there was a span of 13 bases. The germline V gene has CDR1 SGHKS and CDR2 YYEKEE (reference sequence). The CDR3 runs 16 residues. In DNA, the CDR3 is TGTGCCAGCAGCTTGCTTACCCACCCCTTGAACACTGAAGCTTTCTTT. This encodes CASSLLTHPLNTEAFF.

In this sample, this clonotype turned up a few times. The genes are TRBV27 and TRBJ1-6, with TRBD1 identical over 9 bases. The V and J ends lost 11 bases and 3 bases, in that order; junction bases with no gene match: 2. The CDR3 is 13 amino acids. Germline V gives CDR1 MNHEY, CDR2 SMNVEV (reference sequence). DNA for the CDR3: TGTGCCCAGACAGGGGGCTATAATTCACCCCTCCACTTT. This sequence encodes CAQTGGYNSPLHF.

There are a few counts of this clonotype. CDR3 region: CASSLQIGGVPGELFF. CDR3 DNA sequence: TGCGCCAGCAGCCTCCAGATCGGGGGGGTTCCCGGGGAGCTGTTTTTT. The chain employs TRBV4-3 and TRBJ2-2; 8 bases fit TRBD2. The junction had 10 bases not matched to a gene; V was cut back by 4 bases and J by 6 bases. Germline V CDR1 and CDR2: LGHNA, YSLEER. CDR3 length: 16 amino acids.

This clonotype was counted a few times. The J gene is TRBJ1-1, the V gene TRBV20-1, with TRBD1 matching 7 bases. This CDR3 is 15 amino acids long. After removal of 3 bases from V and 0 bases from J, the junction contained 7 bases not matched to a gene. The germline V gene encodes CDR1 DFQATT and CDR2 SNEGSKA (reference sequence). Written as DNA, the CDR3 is TGCAGTGCTAGGGCACAGGGGCTAATGAACACTGAAGCTTTCTTT. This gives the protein CSARAQGLMNTEAFF.